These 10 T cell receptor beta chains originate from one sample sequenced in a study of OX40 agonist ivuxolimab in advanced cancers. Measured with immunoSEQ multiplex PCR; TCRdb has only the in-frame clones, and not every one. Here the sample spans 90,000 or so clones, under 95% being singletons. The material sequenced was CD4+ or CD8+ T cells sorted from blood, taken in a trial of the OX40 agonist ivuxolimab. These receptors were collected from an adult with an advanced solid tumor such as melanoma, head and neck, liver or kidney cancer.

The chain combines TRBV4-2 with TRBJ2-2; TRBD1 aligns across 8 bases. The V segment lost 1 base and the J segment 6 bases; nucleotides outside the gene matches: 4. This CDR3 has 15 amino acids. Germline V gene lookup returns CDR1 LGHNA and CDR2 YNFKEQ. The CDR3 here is CASSQVTGGSGELFF. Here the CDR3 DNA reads TGTGCCAGCAGCCAAGTTACAGGGGGTTCCGGGGAGCTGTTTTTT.

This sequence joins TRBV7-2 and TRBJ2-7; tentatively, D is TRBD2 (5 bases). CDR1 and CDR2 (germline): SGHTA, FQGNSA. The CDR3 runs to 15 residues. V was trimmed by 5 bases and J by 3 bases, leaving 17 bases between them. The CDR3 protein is CASSPSVGEGYEQYF. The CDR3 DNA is TGTGCCAGCAGCCCCAGTGTTGGCGAGGGCTACGAGCAGTACTTC.

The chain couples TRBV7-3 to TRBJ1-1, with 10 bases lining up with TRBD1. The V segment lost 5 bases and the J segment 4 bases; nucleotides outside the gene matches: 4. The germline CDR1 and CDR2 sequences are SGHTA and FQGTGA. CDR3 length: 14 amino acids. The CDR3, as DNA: TGTGCCAGCAGCAGACAGGGGGCGCGCACTGAAGCTTTCTTT. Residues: CASSRQGARTEAFF.

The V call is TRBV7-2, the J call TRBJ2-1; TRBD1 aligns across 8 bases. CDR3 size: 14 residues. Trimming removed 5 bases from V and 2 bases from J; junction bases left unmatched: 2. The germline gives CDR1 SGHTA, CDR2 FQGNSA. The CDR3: CASSPTGAYNEQFF. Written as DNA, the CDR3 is TGTGCCAGCAGCCCGACAGGGGCCTACAATGAGCAGTTCTTC. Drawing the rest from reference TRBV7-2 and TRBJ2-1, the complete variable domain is GAGVSQSPSNKVTEKGKDVELRCDPISGHTALYWYRQSLGQGLEFLIYFQGNSAPDKSGLPSDRFSAERTGGSVSTLTIQRTQQEDSAVYLCASSPTGAYNEQFFGPGTRLTVL.

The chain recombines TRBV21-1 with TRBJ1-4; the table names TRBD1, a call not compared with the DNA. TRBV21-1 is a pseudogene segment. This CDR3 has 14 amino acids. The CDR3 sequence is CASRHTHTHEKLFF. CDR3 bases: TGTGCCAGCCGACACACCCACACGCACGAAAAACTGTTTTTT.

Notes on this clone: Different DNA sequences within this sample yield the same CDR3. The CDR3 reads CSVQRDTVGTGELFF. The CDR3 nucleotides are TGCAGCGTTCAGAGGGACACCGTAGGAACCGGGGAGCTGTTTTTT. This chain uses TRBV29-1 with TRBJ2-2; D is perhaps TRBD1 (6 bases). Looked up from germline, CDR1 is SQVTM and CDR2 is ANQGSEA. With 5 bases removed from V and 5 bases from J, the gap between germline ends came to 18 bases. The CDR3 loop spans 15 amino acids.

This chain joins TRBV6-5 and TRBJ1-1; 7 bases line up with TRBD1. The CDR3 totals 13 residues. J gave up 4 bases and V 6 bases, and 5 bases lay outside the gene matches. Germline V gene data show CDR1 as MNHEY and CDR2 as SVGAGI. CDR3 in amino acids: CASRETGSTEAFF. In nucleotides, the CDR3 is TGTGCCAGCAGAGAGACAGGGAGCACTGAAGCTTTCTTT.

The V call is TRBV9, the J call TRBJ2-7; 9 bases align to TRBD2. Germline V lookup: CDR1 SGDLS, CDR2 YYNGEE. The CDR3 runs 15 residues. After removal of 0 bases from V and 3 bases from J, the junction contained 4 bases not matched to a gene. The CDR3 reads CASSVGAGGHYEQYF. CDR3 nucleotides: TGTGCCAGCAGCGTAGGAGCGGGAGGCCACTACGAGCAGTACTTC.

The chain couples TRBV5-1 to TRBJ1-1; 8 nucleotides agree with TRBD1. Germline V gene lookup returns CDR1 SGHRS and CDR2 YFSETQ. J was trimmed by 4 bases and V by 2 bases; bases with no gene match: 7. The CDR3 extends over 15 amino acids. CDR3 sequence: CASSFSGTGTTEAFF. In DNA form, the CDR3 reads TGCGCCAGCAGCTTTTCCGGGACAGGTACCACTGAAGCTTTCTTT.

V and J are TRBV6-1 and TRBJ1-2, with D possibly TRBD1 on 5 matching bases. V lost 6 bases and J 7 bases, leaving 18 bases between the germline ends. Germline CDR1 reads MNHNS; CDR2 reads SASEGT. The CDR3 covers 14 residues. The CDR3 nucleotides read TGTGCCAGCAGCCCCCCGGGAGGGGCACGTGGCTACACCTTC. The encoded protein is CASSPPGGARGYTF.